Detailed here is one T cell receptor (beta chain). The antigen remains undetermined. This sample was taken from a study of Ad26.COV2.S vaccination and SARS-CoV-2 variants. The treatment: 19 received Ad26.COV2.S at low or high dose, single or two shots; roughly five received placebo; per-sample allocation not given. Vaccine and placebo recipients were sampled on day 63 after the first injection. Trimming removed 6 bases at V and 6 bases at J, with 12 bases between. The CDR3 is 13 residues long. Germline CDR1 reads KGHSH; CDR2 reads LQKENI. Study outcomes and limitations: People given the vaccine had a wider spike-specific TCR breadth than placebo recipients did.

Libraries were prepared by immunoSEQ multiplex PCR; TCRdb keeps only in-frame clonotypes and omits some of them. In the table there are around 300,000 clones, approximately 90% of which are singletons. V gene TRBV18 combines with J gene TRBJ1-5; D perhaps matches TRBD1 (6 bases). Specimen: peripheral blood, collected in a trial of Ad26.COV2.S vaccine versus placebo. The sequence came from a person aged 18-65 years who received the Ad26.COV2.S COVID-19 vaccine or a placebo. The CDR3, as DNA: TGTGCCAGCTCGCCTACAGGGTTTCAGCCCCAGCATTTT. Amino acid sequence: CASSPTGFQPQHF.